The 25 T cell receptor beta chains listed next were all sequenced from one sample in a study of CD8+CD57+ T cells in acquired aplastic anemia (dated by TCRdb to 2016 to 2019). Sequencing used an Illumina HiSeq 2000. TCR beta VDJ combination and CDR3 sequence profiling used genomic DNA as the template. TCRdb itself trimmed the public reads at Q25 with fastp, ran MiXCR and retained productive beta chains. Duplicate CDR3 protein sequences are folded into a single record with the most common DNA and genes. Across this sample there are roughly 200,000 distinct CDR3 sequences, with less than 65% seen only once. Together, the top ten hold 40% to 50% of the sample. Flow cytometry had shown CD8+CD57+ cell expansion in the patients selected for sequencing. Sequencing was carried out using sorted CD4+, CD8+, or CD8+CD57+ T cells (not recorded which) from PBMCs. The receptors come from a human donor with aplastic anemia.

This chain connects TRBV5-1 to TRBJ2-5, with 7 bases aligning to TRBD2. CDR1 and CDR2 from the germline V gene are SGHRS and YFSETQ. Germline trimming cut 8 bases from V and 3 bases from J; bases unmatched to any gene: 10. The CDR3 contains 14 residues. CDR3 in DNA: TGCGCCAGTGGGTTGGGGCTAGCGGAAGAGACCCAGTACTTC. It is translated as CASGLGLAEETQYF.

The J gene is TRBJ1-1, the V gene TRBV25-1, with TRBD1 as a possible D gene (5 bases). This CDR3 is 14 amino acids long. Germline-derived CDR1 and CDR2 are MGHDK and SYGVNS. Trimming shortened V by 5 bases and J by 3 bases, and 13 bases separated the two germline ends. This chain's CDR3 is CASSTVTGHTEAFF. Here the CDR3 DNA reads TGTGCCAGCAGTACAGTGACGGGGCACACTGAAGCTTTCTTT.

The gene calls are TRBV2 and TRBJ2-3, with 9 bases lining up with TRBD1. CDR1 is SNHLY and CDR2 is FYNNEI in the germline V gene. The CDR3 is made up of 17 amino acids. V lost 3 bases, J lost 3 bases, and 10 bases stayed unmatched. Here the CDR3 DNA reads TGTGCCAGCAGTGATATTGGGGACAGGGTCGGAACAGATACGCAGTATTTT. Its protein product is CASSDIGDRVGTDTQYF.

The genes are TRBV2 and TRBJ1-1; no definite D call. V was clipped by 2 bases and J by 4 bases, with 5 bases between them. This CDR3 contains 12 residues. Germline CDR1 reads SNHLY; CDR2 reads FYNNEI. CDR3 sequence (DNA): TGTGCCAGCAGTGAAATGGGCACTGAAGCTTTCTTT. This codes for CASSEMGTEAFF.

This clonotype appeared many times. A read error may produce the germline difference seen at one junction end. This chain uses TRBV12-3 or TRBV12-4 with TRBJ1-5; D is undetermined. The CDR3 runs 14 residues. CDR3 protein: CASSLAVYNQPQHF. CDR3 nucleotides: TGTGCCAGCAGCTTAGCCGTTTACAATCAGCCCCAGCATTTT.

This clonotype came up many times. At one end the junction does not follow the germline gene, possibly because of a read error. The rearrangement links TRBV20-1 to TRBJ1-1; D uncertain. The CDR3 is made up of 13 amino acids. Germline V gene sequence: CDR1 DFQATT, CDR2 SNEGSKA (reference sequence). In DNA, the CDR3 is TGCAGTGCTAGAGATCGCGGGGAACGGGCGATCCCCTTT. This encodes CSARDRGERAIPF.

This clonotype was seen at least ten times. The V call is TRBV7-3, the J call TRBJ2-2; 7 bases match TRBD2. Trimming cost V 10 bases and J 5 bases; bases outside gene matches: 7. The CDR3 sequence is 13 residues long. Looked up from germline, CDR1 is SGHTA and CDR2 is FQGTGA. The chain's CDR3 is CATNREGTGELFF. CDR3 nucleotides: TGTGCCACCAATAGGGAGGGAACCGGGGAGCTGTTTTTT.

The rearrangement uses TRBV7-8 and TRBJ2-3; TRBD1 aligns across 9 bases. CDR1 and CDR2 (germline): SGHVS, FQNEAQ. This CDR3 spans 15 amino acids. V trimming: 6 bases; J trimming: 3 bases; junction bases outside the gene matches: 7. CDR3 protein: CASSPGQGRTDTQYF. CDR3 DNA: TGTGCCAGCAGTCCGGGACAGGGAAGGACAGATACGCAGTATTTT.

The V gene is TRBV7-2, the J gene TRBJ1-3, with D maybe TRBD1 (5 bases). This CDR3 spans 16 amino acids. V was pared by 4 bases and J by 5 bases, with 18 bases between. Germline-derived CDR1 and CDR2 are SGHTA and FQGNSA. The CDR3 here is CASSSEQGMGRNTIYF. The CDR3, as DNA: TGTGCCAGCAGCTCAGAGCAGGGTATGGGACGAAACACCATATATTTT. The complete variable domain, with remaining parts taken from reference TRBV7-2 and TRBJ1-3, reads GAGVSQSPSNKVTEKGKDVELRCDPISGHTALYWYRQSLGQGLEFLIYFQGNSAPDKSGLPSDRFSAERTGGSVSTLTIQRTQQEDSAVYLCASSSEQGMGRNTIYFGEGSWLTVV.

The chain is built from TRBV15 and TRBJ1-1; the D gene is possibly TRBD1 (6 bases). Germline V gene data show CDR1 as LNHNV and CDR2 as YYDKDF (reference sequence). The CDR3 length is 14 residues. Trimming pared 5 bases from V and 1 base from J, leaving 11 bases between. CDR3 DNA sequence: TGTGCCACCAGCGTGGACAGTACGAACACTGAAGCTTTCTTT. Translated: CATSVDSTNTEAFF.

This clonotype turned up a few times. The chain joins TRBV20-1 to TRBJ2-5; weak D call: TRBD1 (5 bases). The CDR3 is 13 amino acids. CDR1 DFQATT and CDR2 SNEGSKA come from the germline V gene (reference sequence). The V end was cut by 0 bases, the J end by 9 bases, with 14 bases between. CDR3 sequence reads: CSARDQTVSAQYF. The CDR3 DNA reads TGCAGTGCTAGAGATCAGACAGTATCGGCCCAGTACTTC.

The rearrangement uses TRBV29-1 and TRBJ1-4; tentatively, D is TRBD1 (5 bases). CDR3 length: 14 amino acids. The V gene's germline CDR1 is SQVTM and CDR2 ANQGSEA. The ends were cut back, 0 bases at V and 9 bases at J, with 14 bases in the middle. The CDR3 reads CSVEDSGFLKKLFF. In DNA, the CDR3 is TGCAGCGTTGAAGATTCAGGGTTCCTGAAAAAACTGTTTTTT.

This chain links TRBV7-2 with TRBJ1-5; D is possibly TRBD1 (5 bases). This CDR3 comprises 13 residues. Trimming pared 9 bases from V and 4 bases from J, leaving 13 bases between. Germline CDR1 SGHTA, CDR2 FQGNSA. As DNA, the CDR3 is TGTGCCAGTAGTTTCGGGGGGAATCAGCCCCAGCATTTT. Translated, it gives CASSFGGNQPQHF.

As concerns this clonotype: The DNA is omitted, as the CDR3 cannot be located on it reliably, and the CDR3 follows TCRdb's listing. The CDR3 loop reads CSVAGGSSHNEQSF. V gene TRBV29-1 combines with J gene TRBJ2-1; TRBD1 was called by the table and not checked on the DNA. CDR1 SQVTM and CDR2 ANQGSEA come from the germline V gene. Inclusive of both ends, the CDR3 amounts to 14 amino acids.

This clonotype showed up many times. The chain is built from TRBV15 and TRBJ1-5, with TRBD1 matching over 9 bases. The CDR3 length is 15 residues. V dropped 1 base and J dropped 3; count of bases not matched to a gene: 1. Germline V gene data show CDR1 as LNHNV and CDR2 as YYDKDF (reference sequence). This CDR3 is CATSRGTGVNQPQHF. The CDR3 DNA reads as TGTGCCACCAGCAGAGGGACAGGGGTCAATCAGCCCCAGCATTTT. Full variable domain (missing parts from reference TRBV15 and TRBJ1-5): DAMVIQNPRYQVTQFGKPVTLSCSQTLNHNVMYWYQQKSSQAPKLLFHYYDKDFNNEADTPDNFQSRRPNTSFCFLDIRSPGLGDTAMYLCATSRGTGVNQPQHFGDGTRLSIL.

The V and J genes are TRBV15 and TRBJ1-5; D is undetermined. Trimming took off 3 bases at V and 4 bases at J, with 13 bases between the two ends. This CDR3 spans 15 amino acids. Germline values: CDR1 LNHNV, CDR2 YYDKDF (reference sequence). The CDR3 loop reads CATSRVTGINQPQHF. The CDR3 coding sequence is TGTGCCACCAGCAGGGTGACGGGAATTAATCAGCCCCAGCATTTT.

The rearrangement joins TRBV5-1 to TRBJ1-1, with TRBD1 matching 8 bases. CDR1 and CDR2 (germline): SGHRS, YFSETQ. This CDR3 has 14 amino acids. V lost 7 bases, J lost 3 bases, and 8 bases stayed unmatched. The chain's CDR3 is CASGSYRGDTEAFF. CDR3 coding DNA: TGCGCCAGCGGCAGTTACAGGGGGGACACTGAAGCTTTCTTT.

The chain carries TRBV6-6 and TRBJ2-7; D remains ambiguous. The CDR3 covers 13 residues. The germline V gene has CDR1 MNHNY and CDR2 SVGAGI (reference sequence). V was pared by 5 bases and J by 5 bases, with 13 bases between. The DNA for the CDR3 is TGTGCCAGCAGTAACTTTCTGTCGGACGAGCAGTACTTC. The encoded protein is CASSNFLSDEQYF.

This clonotype occurred a few times. This chain joins TRBV4-2 and TRBJ2-3; 9 bases line up with TRBD2. Losses at the gene ends were 4 bases for V and 0 bases for J; bases not matched to a gene: 5. The CDR3 is 16 amino acids. The V gene's germline CDR1 is LGHNA and CDR2 YNFKEQ. CDR3 amino acids: CASSRIAGASTDTQYF. CDR3 in DNA: TGTGCCAGCAGCCGAATAGCGGGGGCTAGCACAGATACGCAGTATTTT.

V and J are TRBV7-8 and TRBJ1-1, with D tentatively TRBD1 (5 bases). CDR3 size: 15 residues. The V and J ends lost 5 bases and 2 bases respectively, with 15 bases between them. The V gene's germline CDR1 is SGHVS and CDR2 FQNEAQ. The CDR3 DNA is TGTGCCAGCAGCAATAAGGGACGGCAAAACACTGAAGCTTTCTTT. Protein: CASSNKGRQNTEAFF.

The chain couples TRBV29-1 to TRBJ2-7; the D gene could be TRBD1 or TRBD2 (5 bases each). Trimming cost V 7 bases and J 5 bases, with 18 bases left between them. Germline lookup yields CDR1 SQVTM and CDR2 ANQGSEA. This CDR3 has 13 residues. CDR3 region: CSADFGALDEQYF. The CDR3 DNA is TGCAGCGCCGACTTCGGGGCGTTGGACGAGCAGTACTTC.

The V call is TRBV20-1, the J call TRBJ1-2; the D gene is possibly TRBD1 (6 bases). The CDR3 contains 13 residues. The V gene lost 0 bases and the J gene lost 9 bases, with 14 bases spanning the gap. Germline CDR1 reads DFQATT; CDR2 reads SNEGSKA (reference sequence). CDR3 region: CSARDNREQRYTF. The CDR3 DNA is TGCAGTGCTAGAGATAACAGGGAACAGCGCTACACCTTC.

This chain connects TRBV9 to TRBJ2-1; TRBD1 is a possible D gene (6 bases). Trimming removed 4 bases at V and 4 bases at J, with 21 bases between. The CDR3 totals 17 residues. CDR1 is SGDLS, CDR2 YYNGEE, per germline. The DNA of the CDR3 is TGTGCCAGCAGCCTCAAGCCCAGGGGTGGGACATACAATGAGCAGTTCTTC. It translates to CASSLKPRGGTYNEQFF. Drawing the rest from reference TRBV9 and TRBJ2-1, the complete variable domain is DSGVTQTPKHLITATGQRVTLRCSPRSGDLSVYWYQQSLDQGLQFLIQYYNGEERAKGNILERFSAQQFPDLHSELNLSSLELGDSALYFCASSLKPRGGTYNEQFFGPGTRLTVL.

The chain is built from TRBV6-1 and TRBJ1-2; D unclear. Deletions cut 1 base from V and 2 bases from J, with 8 bases between. Germline CDR1 is MNHNS and CDR2 is SASEGT. The CDR3 length is 14 residues. The CDR3 spells CASSEGLGNYGYTF. The CDR3 nucleotides are TGTGCCAGCAGTGAAGGGTTAGGGAACTATGGCTACACCTTC.

This clonotype was observed many times. This rearrangement joins TRBV9 to TRBJ2-3; D is undetermined. CDR1 SGDLS and CDR2 YYNGEE come from the germline V gene. Trimming removed 3 bases from V and 7 bases from J, with 15 bases in between. The CDR3 runs 14 residues. The CDR3 region is CASSAFIGQNTQYF. In nucleotides, the CDR3 is TGTGCCAGCAGCGCCTTCATCGGGCAAAATACGCAGTATTTT. The full variable domain, with the rest looked up from reference TRBV9 and TRBJ2-3, is DSGVTQTPKHLITATGQRVTLRCSPRSGDLSVYWYQQSLDQGLQFLIQYYNGEERAKGNILERFSAQQFPDLHSELNLSSLELGDSALYFCASSAFIGQNTQYFGPGTRLTVL.